These 21 T cell receptor beta chains were sequenced from one sample in a study of T cells in women clearing cervical HPV infection. Sequencing was performed with immunoSEQ multiplex PCR; in TCRdb, only in-frame clones are kept and a portion is missing. The sample holds roughly 29,000 clones. Sequencing was performed on blood buffy coat. The source of these receptors is a woman between 18 and 70 years old with a cervical HPV16 infection that either progressed to CIN3+ or cleared (not recorded which).

On this clone: Read coverage stops 3 residues before the CDR3 terminus; the germline J gene supplies the remainder. The V gene is TRBV12-5, the J gene TRBJ2-1; D call uncertain. Per the germline V gene, CDR1 is LGHNT and CDR2 is FRNRAP. V dropped 5 bases and J dropped 7 bases, with 30 bases sitting between them. The CDR3 totals 19 residues. The CDR3 sequence is CASGPPPRRTRGLENEQFF. The CDR3 bases that were read are TGTGCTAGTGGTCCTCCCCCTCGACGTACCCGTGGGCTCGAGAATGAG.

On this clone itself: The same CDR3 can be traced to other DNA sequences in this sample. CDR3 DNA, as far as it was read: TGCGCCAGCAGCCCAGGGGGCGTGGGTGAAAAA. It specifies CASSPGGVGEK. The entire CDR3 protein is CASSPGGVGEKLFF. The chain recombines TRBV5-1 with TRBJ1-4, with TRBD1 identical over 8 bases. Coverage ceases 3 residues before the CDR3 finishes, and the germline J gene fills in the end. This CDR3 region has 14 residues. CDR1 and CDR2 from the germline V gene are SGHRS and YFSETQ. The junction had 6 bases not matched to a gene; V was cut back by 4 bases and J by 7 bases. The variable domain in full, completed from reference TRBV5-1 and TRBJ1-4, reads KAGVTQTPRYLIKTRGQQVTLSCSPISGHRSVSWYQQTPGQGLQFLFEYFSETQRNKGNFPGRFSGRQFSNSRSEMNVSTLELGDSALYLCASSPGGVGEKLFFGSGTQLSVL.

CDR3 loop: CSAGGSRASVYNEQFF. The part of the CDR3 DNA that was read is TGCAGTGCCGGCGGGAGCCGAGCGAGCGTCTACAATGAG. The genes are TRBV20-1 and TRBJ2-1, with 7 bases that match TRBD2. The CDR3 is cut off 3 residues early in the read; its end comes from the germline J gene. The CDR3 is made up of 16 amino acids. Trimming at V came to 6 bases and at J to 3 bases, leaving 14 bases not matched to a gene. Per the germline V gene, CDR1 is DFQATT and CDR2 is SNEGSKA (reference sequence).

On this clone: With the read ending 3 residues before the CDR3 end, the germline J gene is used to fill in that end. This sequence joins TRBV5-8 and TRBJ2-5; maybe TRBD1 (6 bases). V was clipped by 3 bases and J by 2 bases, with 14 bases between them. The CDR3 extends over 15 amino acids. Germline CDR1 reads SGHTS; CDR2 reads YDEGEE. CDR3: CASSSQGQIQETQYF. The sequenced CDR3 bases are TGTGCCAGCAGCTCACAGGGTCAGATTCAAGAGACC.

To note about this clone: The read comes to an end 3 residues before the CDR3 does, leaving the germline J gene to fill in the end. The chain combines TRBV12-5 with TRBJ1-2; possibly TRBD1 for D (6 bases). The V gene's germline CDR1 is LGHNT and CDR2 FRNRAP. This CDR3 has 11 residues. This CDR3 reads CASGTGIGYTF. The part of the CDR3 DNA that was read is TGTGCTAGTGGAACAGGGATCGGC. Filled out from reference TRBV12-5 and TRBJ1-2, the complete variable domain reads DARVTQTPRHKVTEMGQEVTMRCQPILGHNTVFWYRQTMMQGLELLAYFRNRAPLDDSGMPKDRFSAEMPDATLATLKIQPSEPRDSAVYFCASGTGIGYTFGSGTRLTVV.

As to this clone: From the germline J gene comes the end of the CDR3, since the read stops 3 residues before it. The V and J genes are TRBV28 and TRBJ1-2, with D perhaps TRBD1 (5 bases). The CDR3 is made up of 15 amino acids. CDR1 is MDHEN, CDR2 SYDVKM, per germline. Trimming took 7 bases from V and 0 from J, leaving 15 bases between them. The part of the CDR3 DNA that was read is TGTGCCAGCACCGAAGGTACAGGAGCTAACTATGGC. This encodes CASTEGTGANYG. The CDR3, in full, reads CASTEGTGANYGYTF.

As to this clone: The DNA ends 3 residues before the CDR3 does, and the rest of the CDR3 is filled in from the germline J gene. V and J are TRBV7-9 and TRBJ1-2; possibly TRBD1 for D (5 bases). CDR3 size: 13 residues. V was shortened by 2 bases and J by 7 bases, with 11 bases between the two germline ends. Germline CDR1 reads SEHNR; CDR2 reads FQNEAQ (reference sequence). Partial CDR3 DNA: TGTGCCAGCAGCTTATCCCAGGGCAGTGGC. This codes for CASSLSQGSG. The entire CDR3 reads CASSLSQGSGYTF.

Concerning this clone itself: The missing CDR3 end, 3 residues past where the read stops, is filled in from the germline J gene. This chain links TRBV19 with TRBJ2-1; 9 nucleotides match TRBD1. V gave up 5 bases and J gave up 1 base; unmatched junction bases: 3. The germline gives CDR1 LNHDA, CDR2 SQIVND (reference sequence). This CDR3 spans 15 amino acids. CDR3 in amino acids: CASSRTGDSYNEQFF. The sequenced part of the CDR3 DNA is TGTGCCAGTAGTCGGACAGGGGATTCCTACAATGAG.

Comment on this clone: The read ends 3 residues shy of where the CDR3 ends; the end is completed using the germline J gene. The gene calls are TRBV19 and TRBJ2-4; 7 bases map to TRBD1. Germline V lookup: CDR1 LNHDA, CDR2 SQIVND (reference sequence). The CDR3 has 15 amino acids. The CDR3: CASSMEQGRYYGQYF. The covered CDR3 bases are TGTGCCAGTAGTATGGAACAGGGGCGATACTATGGT.

As to this clone: The CDR3 goes on 3 residues after the read ends, and that part is filled in from the germline J gene. The chain employs TRBV20-1 and TRBJ2-7; 7 bases align to TRBD2. The CDR3 extends over 15 amino acids. The germline CDR1 and CDR2 sequences are DFQATT and SNEGSKA (reference sequence). Trimming took 0 bases from V and 0 from J; bases not matched to a gene: 5. CDR3 bases read: TGCAGTGCTAGAGATCAGAGCGGGACCTCCTACGAG. Amino acids: CSARDQSGTSYE. The complete CDR3 sequence is CSARDQSGTSYEQYF.

In regard to this clone: Read sequence stops 3 residues before the CDR3 end, and the germline J gene provides the missing end. The chain has TRBV18 and TRBJ2-3; the match to TRBD2 covers 7 bases. This CDR3 is built from 15 residues. Germline assignment: CDR1 KGHSH and CDR2 LQKENI. Losses at the gene ends were 4 bases for V and 6 bases for J; bases not matched to a gene: 10. CDR3 bases read: TGTGCCAGCTCACTCGAGGCGGGAGTATATGATACG. Protein: CASSLEAGVYDT. The full CDR3 is CASSLEAGVYDTQYF.

CDR3 loop: CASSSASKGYNEQFF. The part of the CDR3 DNA that was read is TGTGCCAGCAGTTCAGCTTCAAAAGGGTACAATGAG. The chain carries TRBV6-2 or TRBV6-3 and TRBJ2-1, with D hard to call. Sequencing ends 3 residues short of the CDR3 end; the germline J gene provides the rest. The length of the CDR3 is 15 residues. The germline CDR1 and CDR2 sequences are MNHEY and SVGEGT. V was pared by 4 bases and J by 4 bases, with 14 bases between.

As regards this clone: The read stops 3 residues short of the end of the CDR3; the missing end is completed from the germline J gene. The rearrangement joins TRBV19 to TRBJ1-1; 11 bases are shared with TRBD1. V lost 5 bases to trimming and J lost 5 bases; unmatched junction nucleotides: 10. CDR1 is LNHDA, CDR2 SQIVND, per germline (reference sequence). There are 16 residues in the CDR3. The CDR3 region is CASSSLPGTGGTEAFF. The sequenced part of the CDR3 DNA is TGTGCCAGTAGTTCTCTACCCGGGACAGGGGGAACTGAA.

Regarding this clone: The CDR3 end lies 3 residues beyond the end of the read and is filled in from the germline J gene. The V call is TRBV5-4, the J call TRBJ2-1, with 9 bases that match TRBD1. V dropped 0 bases and J dropped 7; count of bases not matched to a gene: 8. The CDR3 spans 16 residues. The germline V gene encodes CDR1 SGHNT and CDR2 YYREEE (reference sequence). The sequenced part of the CDR3 DNA is TGTGCCAGCAGCTTGGGGGGGACAGGGAAGAGGAATGAG. As protein: CASSLGGTGKRNE. The complete CDR3 sequence is CASSLGGTGKRNEQFF.

CDR3 bases read: TGTGCCAGCAGCCAACTCGGGGAGTACGAG. This encodes CASSQLGEYE. The full CDR3 is CASSQLGEYEQYF. This sequence joins TRBV14 and TRBJ2-7, with a possible D match to TRBD2 (5 bases). The sequence runs out 3 residues before the end of the CDR3; the remainder is reconstructed from the germline J gene. The CDR3 has 13 residues. Germline lookup yields CDR1 SGHDN and CDR2 FVKESK. V lost 2 bases and J lost 4, with 9 bases in between.

On this clone: The DNA ends 3 residues before the CDR3 does, and the rest of the CDR3 is filled in from the germline J gene. The rearrangement uses TRBV20-1 and TRBJ1-1; 10 bases line up with TRBD1. The CDR3 has 14 amino acids. Germline loops: CDR1 DFQATT, CDR2 SNEGSKA (reference sequence). With V trimmed by 6 bases and J by 4 bases, 8 bases remained unmatched. The sequenced part of the CDR3 DNA is TGCAGTGCAAAAAACGGGACAGGGGTCACTGAA. Its protein is CSAKNGTGVTE. The complete CDR3 reads CSAKNGTGVTEAFF.

With respect to this clone: Read sequence stops 3 residues before the CDR3 end, and the germline J gene provides the missing end. J is TRBJ1-4 and V is TRBV30, with a weak D call TRBD1 (5 bases). Trimming left V 4 bases short and J 3 bases short, with 12 bases between. The CDR3 is made up of 14 amino acids. In germline, CDR1 is GTSNPN, CDR2 SVGIG (reference sequence). The CDR3 loop is CAWTGQEANEKLFF. CDR3 DNA, as far as it was read: TGTGCCTGGACAGGGCAAGAGGCTAATGAAAAA.

In the case of this clone: The read comes to an end 3 residues before the CDR3 does, leaving the germline J gene to fill in the end. The chain combines TRBV20-1 with TRBJ2-7; maybe TRBD2 (6 bases). V lost 0 bases, J lost 6 bases, and 9 bases lay in between. CDR1 is DFQATT, CDR2 SNEGSKA, per germline (reference sequence). The CDR3 contains 12 residues. The CDR3 here is CSARELASEQYF. CDR3 bases read: TGCAGTGCTAGAGAGCTAGCGTCCGAG.

Turning to this clone: The CDR3 goes on 3 residues after the read ends, and that part is filled in from the germline J gene. V usage is TRBV7-2 and J usage is TRBJ1-1, with D unclear. CDR1 SGHTA and CDR2 FQGNSA come from the germline V gene. V lost 5 bases and J 1 base, leaving 14 bases between the germline ends. The CDR3 is made up of 15 amino acids. The sequenced CDR3 bases are TGTGCCAGCAGCCGATTGGCAAACAGGAACACTGAA. Amino acid sequence: CASSRLANRNTE. From start to end, the CDR3 is CASSRLANRNTEAFF.

As regards this clone: The read halts 3 residues ahead of the CDR3 end, with the missing end drawn from the germline J gene. The chain carries TRBV30 and TRBJ1-2; D not certain. Looked up from germline, CDR1 is GTSNPN and CDR2 is SVGIG (reference sequence). This CDR3 contains 12 residues. Trimming took 5 bases from V and 2 from J, leaving 9 bases between them. The CDR3: CAWESGNYGYTF. Partial CDR3 DNA: TGTGCCTGGGAATCGGGGAACTATGGC. Using reference TRBV30 and TRBJ1-2 for the parts outside the CDR3, the full variable domain is SQTIHQWPATLVQPVGSPLSLECTVEGTSNPNLYWYRQAAGRGLQLLFYSVGIGQISSEVPQNLSASRPQDRQFILSSKKLLLSDSGFYLCAWESGNYGYTFGSGTRLTVV.

Comment on this clone: The CDR3 goes on 3 residues after the read ends, and that part is filled in from the germline J gene. This chain uses TRBV4-1 with TRBJ2-1; 7 bases agree with TRBD2. The V gene's germline CDR1 is MGHRA and CDR2 YSYEKL. V was pared by 7 bases and J by 7 bases, with 10 bases of the junction left unmatched. The length of the CDR3 is 14 residues. The sequenced CDR3 bases are TGCGCCAGCAAAGACCAGCGGGGTAGAAATGAG. It specifies CASKDQRGRNE. The CDR3 in its entirety is CASKDQRGRNEQFF.